This T cell receptor (beta chain) was captured in a study of beta chain features in type 1 diabetes. This clone was seen a handful of times. As yet, its antigen is unknown. Staining for CD45RO/CCR7/CD25/CD127/CD95/CD27 allowed sorting of CD4+ naive, central memory, regulatory and stem cell-like memory cells. The germline V gene encodes CDR1 SGHTA and CDR2 FQGNSA. The V end was cut by 5 bases, the J end by 7 bases, with 17 bases between. The CDR3 runs 15 residues. Since all of the isolated RNA was reverse transcribed, expressed TCRB transcripts were what got sequenced. Sequenced by immunoSEQ multiplex PCR; TCRdb stores in-frame clones only, minus some. The data contain roughly 40,000 clones, approximately 60% of them seen just once; the ten biggest clones take up approximately 2%. General study findings and limits: Researchers report that Type 1 diabetes patients had moderately but significantly shorter TCRB CDR3s across all four CD4+ subsets.

The sequenced sample was Tregs from blood. This clonotype was obtained from a woman aged 25 to 39 in good health. The rearrangement joins TRBV7-2 to TRBJ2-2, with a possible D match to TRBD1 (5 bases). The CDR3 sequence is CASSPPPQGIGELFF. The CDR3 DNA reads TGTGCCAGCAGCCCCCCTCCCCAGGGAATCGGGGAGCTGTTTTTT.